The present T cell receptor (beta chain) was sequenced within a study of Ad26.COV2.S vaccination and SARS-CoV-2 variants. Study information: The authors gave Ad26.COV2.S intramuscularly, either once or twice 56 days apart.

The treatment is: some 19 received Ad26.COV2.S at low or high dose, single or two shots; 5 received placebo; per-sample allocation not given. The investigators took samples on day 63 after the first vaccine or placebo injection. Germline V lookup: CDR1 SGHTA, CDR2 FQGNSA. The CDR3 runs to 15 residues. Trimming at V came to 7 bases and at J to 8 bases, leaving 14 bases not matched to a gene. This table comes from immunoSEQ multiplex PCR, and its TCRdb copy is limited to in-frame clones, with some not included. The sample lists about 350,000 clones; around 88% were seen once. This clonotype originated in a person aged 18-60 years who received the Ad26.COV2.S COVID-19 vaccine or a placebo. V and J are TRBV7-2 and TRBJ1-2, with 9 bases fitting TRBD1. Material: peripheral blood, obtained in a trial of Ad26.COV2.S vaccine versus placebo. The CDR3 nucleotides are TGTGCCAGCAACTCGCTCCCGGGACAGGGCGCCGGCTACACCTTC. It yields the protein CASNSLPGQGAGYTF.